Below are 7 T cell receptor beta chains sequenced from a single sample in a study of molecular identifiers for immune sequencing clone quantification. TCRdb analysed the PCR reads with MiXCR anew, one entry per CDR3 protein. The table lists about 510,000 distinct CDR3 sequences, 25% of them singletons. Sequenced input: naive CD8+ T cells from blood, with Jurkat cell RNA spiked in. Subset of the sample: FACS-sorted CD8+CD4-CCR7+CD45RA+ naive T cells. Source of these receptors: a human donor in good health. Some libraries in this study had Jurkat cell RNA spiked in.

This clonotype was detected many times. The chain joins TRBV9 to TRBJ2-5; unclear D gene. V was cut by 3 bases and J by 5 bases, with 14 bases left in between. This CDR3 has 14 amino acids. Per the germline V gene, CDR1 is SGDLS and CDR2 is YYNGEE. The CDR3 DNA reads TGTGCCAGCAGCGAGGACGGCCCGCCTGAGACCCAGTACTTC. It codes for CASSEDGPPETQYF. Complete variable domain (other parts from reference TRBV9 and TRBJ2-5): DSGVTQTPKHLITATGQRVTLRCSPRSGDLSVYWYQQSLDQGLQFLIQYYNGEERAKGNILERFSAQQFPDLHSELNLSSLELGDSALYFCASSEDGPPETQYFGPGTRLLVL.

Concerning this clonotype itself: This sequence may be a read error, since a much larger clone differs from it by one base. Since the CDR3 does not end with the conserved phenylalanine or tryptophan, this likely comes from a read error. V and J are TRBV5-3 and TRBJ1-5; D possibly corresponds to TRBD1 (6 bases). TRBV5-3 is sorted into the ORF group, with uncertain function. CDR3 length equals 15 residues. The CDR3 DNA is TGTGCCAGCAGCTTTTACAGGGAGGATCGTCAGCCCCAGCATGTT. Its protein product is CASSFYREDRQPQHV.

At least ten counts were recorded for this clonotype. This chain uses TRBV9 with TRBJ1-1; 7 bases line up with TRBD1. This CDR3 region has 14 residues. V shed 2 bases, J shed 6 bases, and the junction held 7 bases outside the gene matches. Germline V CDR1 and CDR2: SGDLS, YYNGEE. The chain's CDR3 is CASSVASTGPEAFF. CDR3 DNA sequence: TGTGCCAGCAGCGTGGCCTCGACAGGGCCTGAAGCTTTCTTT. The full variable domain, completed using reference TRBV9 and TRBJ1-1, is DSGVTQTPKHLITATGQRVTLRCSPRSGDLSVYWYQQSLDQGLQFLIQYYNGEERAKGNILERFSAQQFPDLHSELNLSSLELGDSALYFCASSVASTGPEAFFGQGTRLTVV.

The chain joins TRBV20-1 to TRBJ2-7, with a tentative D call TRBD1 (6 bases). The CDR3 has 15 residues. Germline CDR1 reads DFQATT; CDR2 reads SNEGSKA (reference sequence). V shed 6 bases and J shed 2 bases, with 20 bases lying between them. The CDR3: CSASHRQVITYEQYF. CDR3 DNA sequence: TGCAGTGCATCGCATAGACAGGTGATAACCTACGAGCAGTACTTC.

This clonotype has more than one count but fewer than ten. The CDR3 coding sequence is TGTGCCAGCAGTTTTTCTCTAGCGGGGGGGCTAGGGTCCTACAATGAGCAGTTCTTC. It encodes CASSFSLAGGLGSYNEQFF. V is TRBV12-3 or TRBV12-4 and J is TRBJ2-1; 12 positions match TRBD2. This CDR3 contains 19 residues. V lost 3 bases to trimming and J lost 1 base; unmatched junction nucleotides: 10.

In this sample, this clonotype turned up once. The chain combines TRBV28 with TRBJ2-3; D is unclear. CDR3 length equals 15 residues. Germline CDR1 reads MDHEN; CDR2 reads SYDVKM. V was cut by 10 bases and J by 6 bases, with 23 bases left in between. Here the CDR3 reads CANSPANPGPDTQYF. The CDR3 nucleotides read TGTGCCAACAGCCCTGCTAACCCAGGTCCCGATACGCAGTATTTT.

This clonotype occurred once. The genes are TRBV7-9 and TRBJ2-1; 9 positions agree with TRBD2. Germline V lookup: CDR1 SEHNR, CDR2 FQNEAQ (reference sequence). This CDR3 has 15 amino acids. The J segment lost 5 bases and the V segment lost 4 bases, leaving 6 bases of the junction unmatched. CDR3 residues: CASSSSGGKNNEQFF. The DNA of the CDR3 is TGTGCCAGCAGCTCAAGCGGGGGGAAGAACAATGAGCAGTTCTTC. Supplemented by reference TRBV7-9 and TRBJ2-1, the full variable domain reads DTGVSQNPRHKITKRGQNVTFRCDPISEHNRLYWYRQTLGQGPEFLTYFQNEAQLEKSRLLSDRFSAERPKGSFSTLEIQRTEQGDSAMYLCASSSSGGKNNEQFFGPGTRLTVL.